This T cell receptor (beta chain) was sequenced for a study of low-dose radiotherapy and immunotherapy resistance in tumors. Primers targeting TRAV and TRBV primed first-strand cDNA, covering alpha and beta chains. It was with a constant-region primer and a V-primer adapter that TCRs were amplified over roughly 19 PCR cycles. TCRdb recomputed calls from the reads with MiXCR, one row per CDR3 protein. The top ten clones hold 6.6% of a sample with 60,000 to 75,000 distinct CDR3 sequences, 26% of them seen once. The CDR3 covers 13 residues. Germline lookup yields CDR1 SGHRS and CDR2 YFSETQ. V lost 5 bases, J lost 1 base, and 9 bases lay in between. Stated time point: before trial treatment. This clonotype has only a few counts.

The chain carries TRBV5-1 and TRBJ1-2, with D perhaps matching TRBD1 (5 bases). The sequencing used PBMCs, collected before treatment. This clonotype was sampled from a male donor with rectosigmoid adenocarcinoma. The CDR3 DNA is TGCGCCAGCAGATCCGACAGTAACTATGGCTACACCTTC. Its translation: CASRSDSNYGYTF.